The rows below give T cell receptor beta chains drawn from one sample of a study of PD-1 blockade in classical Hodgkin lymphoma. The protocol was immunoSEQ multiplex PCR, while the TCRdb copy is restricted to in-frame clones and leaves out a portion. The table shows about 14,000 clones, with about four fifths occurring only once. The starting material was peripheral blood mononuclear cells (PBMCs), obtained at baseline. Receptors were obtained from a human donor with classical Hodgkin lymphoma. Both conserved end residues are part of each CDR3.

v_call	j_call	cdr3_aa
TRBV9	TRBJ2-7	CASSVGGQLSYEQYF
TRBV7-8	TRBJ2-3	CASSRVRDTQYF
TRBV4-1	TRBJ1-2	CASSHPAGFYYGYTF
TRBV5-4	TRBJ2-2	CASSPSNRRTGTGELFF
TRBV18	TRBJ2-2	CASSFRANTGELFF
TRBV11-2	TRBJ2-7	CASSLGDRVEQYF
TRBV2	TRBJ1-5	CASSPGTGAQHF
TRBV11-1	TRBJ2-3	CASSLVGYTDTQYF
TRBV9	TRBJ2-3	CASSKPPAGSGGITDTQYF
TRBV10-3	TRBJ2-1	CAIGPGLAGGNEQFF
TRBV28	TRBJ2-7	CASSSSGTGGPYEQYF
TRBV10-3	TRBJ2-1	CAIRGAGQGAIGHREQFF
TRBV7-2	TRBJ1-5	CASREQGAGFQPQHF